Below are 32 T cell receptor beta chains sequenced from a single sample in a study of blood T cell repertoires in COVID-19. Libraries were prepared by immunoSEQ multiplex PCR; TCRdb keeps only in-frame clonotypes and omits some of them. The data show roughly 250,000 clones, roughly 82% seen once. Sample: peripheral blood. These receptors were obtained from an elderly woman with active or convalescent COVID-19.

The gene calls are TRBV28 and TRBJ1-3; D possibly corresponds to TRBD1 (5 bases). This CDR3 region has 13 residues. Germline V CDR1 and CDR2: MDHEN, SYDVKM. V was cut by 10 bases and J by 2 bases, with 12 bases left in between. For the CDR3, the DNA is TGTGCCACCCAGGGCGTGCCTGGAAACACCATATATTTT. This sequence encodes CATQGVPGNTIYF.

The chain joins TRBV12-3 or TRBV12-4 to TRBJ1-5; TRBD1 agrees at 11 bases. There are 13 residues in the CDR3. Trimming took 9 bases from V and 6 from J; bases not matched to a gene: 4. The CDR3 spells CASGQGARQPQHF. In DNA form, the CDR3 reads TGTGCCAGTGGACAGGGGGCTCGTCAGCCCCAGCATTTT.

The genes are TRBV9 and TRBJ1-2, with D possibly being TRBD1 (5 bases). Trimming cost V 4 bases and J 4 bases, with 14 bases left between them. Germline V lookup: CDR1 SGDLS, CDR2 YYNGEE. This CDR3 spans 14 amino acids. The CDR3 DNA reads as TGTGCCAGCAGCACCGGGGGGGGTAGCTATGGCTACACCTTC. Protein: CASSTGGGSYGYTF. Together with reference TRBV9 and TRBJ1-2, the CDR3 gives the full variable domain: DSGVTQTPKHLITATGQRVTLRCSPRSGDLSVYWYQQSLDQGLQFLIQYYNGEERAKGNILERFSAQQFPDLHSELNLSSLELGDSALYFCASSTGGGSYGYTFGSGTRLTVV.

In the case of this clone: The identical CDR3 is also encoded by other nucleotide sequences in the sample. The rearrangement links TRBV18 to TRBJ2-7, with 12 bases identical to TRBD1. The CDR3 is 14 residues long. The germline gives CDR1 KGHSH, CDR2 LQKENI. Trimming cost V 4 bases and J 2 bases; bases outside gene matches: 0. The CDR3 loop reads CASSRDRGPYEQYF. CDR3 nucleotides: TGTGCCAGCTCACGGGACAGGGGGCCCTACGAGCAGTACTTC.

This chain joins TRBV5-1 and TRBJ1-2, with unresolved D. CDR3 length equals 13 residues. V lost 0 bases and J lost 4, with 7 bases in between. Germline CDR1 SGHRS, CDR2 YFSETQ. CDR3 sequence reads: CASSLAMAYGYTF. The DNA for the CDR3 is TGCGCCAGCAGCTTGGCGATGGCCTATGGCTACACCTTC.

This clone was found once. The J gene is TRBJ1-6, the V gene TRBV19; 7 positions match TRBD1. This CDR3 has 14 residues. Germline V CDR1 and CDR2: LNHDA, SQIVND (reference sequence). The V gene end was trimmed by 6 bases and the J gene end by 7 bases; junction bases not matched to a gene: 6. CDR3 in amino acids: CASSLGTENSPLHF. In DNA, the CDR3 is TGTGCCAGTAGCCTGGGGACAGAGAATTCACCCCTCCACTTT. Complete variable domain (other parts from reference TRBV19 and TRBJ1-6): DGGITQSPKYLFRKEGQNVTLSCEQNLNHDAMYWYRQDPGQGLRLIYYSQIVNDFQKGDIAEGYSVSREKKESFPLTVTSAQKNPTAFYLCASSLGTENSPLHFGNGTRLTVT.

CDR3 in amino acids: CASSPGRDRGSTEAFF. CDR3 nucleotides: TGCGCCAGCAGCCCTGGGCGCGACAGGGGATCCACTGAAGCTTTCTTT. V and J are TRBV5-1 and TRBJ1-1, with 8 bases lining up with TRBD1. Trimming took 4 bases from V and 4 from J; bases not matched to a gene: 12. Germline lookup yields CDR1 SGHRS and CDR2 YFSETQ. The CDR3 covers 16 residues.

The chain is built from TRBV19 and TRBJ1-5; 7 bases agree with TRBD1. V lost 4 bases and J lost 3; bases outside the gene matches: 6. Germline assignment: CDR1 LNHDA and CDR2 SQIVND (reference sequence). The CDR3 extends over 15 amino acids. In DNA, the CDR3 is TGTGCCAGTAGTAAAGCCGGGACAGACAATCAGCCCCAGCATTTT. Its protein is CASSKAGTDNQPQHF.

This clone was observed a few times. CDR3 in amino acids: CASSQLDRGGTEAFF. The CDR3 coding sequence is TGCGCCAGCAGCCAACTAGACAGGGGGGGAACTGAAGCTTTCTTT. The gene calls are TRBV5-1 and TRBJ1-1, with TRBD1 matching 9 bases. The germline gives CDR1 SGHRS, CDR2 YFSETQ. The CDR3 spans 15 residues. Trimming took 4 bases from V and 5 from J; bases not matched to a gene: 9.

As to this clone: In the same sample, other DNA sequences code for this CDR3. The chain couples TRBV20-1 to TRBJ2-7; D not resolved. Trimming left V 5 bases short and J 2 bases short, with 7 bases between. CDR1 and CDR2 (germline): DFQATT, SNEGSKA (reference sequence). The CDR3 has 11 residues. CDR3 DNA: TGCAGTGCTGGAGTAACCTACGAGCAGTACTTC. This translates into CSAGVTYEQYF.

This chain uses TRBV6-1 with TRBJ2-1, with 9 nucleotides matching TRBD2. After removal of 4 bases from V and 0 bases from J, the junction contained 4 bases not matched to a gene. CDR1 is MNHNS and CDR2 is SASEGT in the germline V gene. CDR3 length: 16 residues. CDR3 sequence reads: CASSGASGISYNEQFF. The CDR3 nucleotides are TGTGCCAGCAGTGGGGCTAGCGGGATCTCCTACAATGAGCAGTTCTTC.

The chain joins TRBV6-5 to TRBJ2-1; 11 nucleotides match TRBD2. The CDR3 covers 14 residues. The ends lost 7 bases at V and 8 bases at J; junction bases unmatched: 7. Germline assignment: CDR1 MNHEY and CDR2 SVGAGI. CDR3 nucleotides: TGTGCCAGCATAGCGGGAGGGCCTACTCATGAGCAGTTCTTC. It translates to CASIAGGPTHEQFF.

The V call is TRBV29-1, the J call TRBJ2-5; TRBD2 agrees at 10 bases. Trimming took 3 bases from V and 4 from J; bases not matched to a gene: 14. Looked up from germline, CDR1 is SQVTM and CDR2 is ANQGSEA. The CDR3 totals 17 residues. CDR3 nucleotides: TGCAGCGTTGACGACCGACTAAGCGGGGGGGCTGGAGAGACCCAGTACTTC. Its translation is CSVDDRLSGGAGETQYF.

The chain is built from TRBV30 and TRBJ2-3, with 9 bases matching TRBD2. This CDR3 region has 14 residues. The V gene's germline CDR1 is GTSNPN and CDR2 SVGIG (reference sequence). Trimming took 4 bases from V and 5 from J; bases not matched to a gene: 7. The CDR3 DNA reads as TGTGCCTGGAACCGCGGGAGGGCCGAAGATACGCAGTATTTT. This translates into CAWNRGRAEDTQYF. The complete variable domain, with remaining parts taken from reference TRBV30 and TRBJ2-3, reads SQTIHQWPATLVQPVGSPLSLECTVEGTSNPNLYWYRQAAGRGLQLLFYSVGIGQISSEVPQNLSASRPQDRQFILSSKKLLLSDSGFYLCAWNRGRAEDTQYFGPGTRLTVL.

The rearrangement joins TRBV19 to TRBJ2-5; D perhaps matches TRBD1 (6 bases). Trimming left V 5 bases short and J 2 bases short, with 15 bases between. The germline gives CDR1 LNHDA, CDR2 SQIVND (reference sequence). The CDR3 is 15 amino acids. The CDR3 here is CASSSDRISQETQYF. CDR3 nucleotides: TGTGCCAGTAGTTCTGACAGGATTTCACAAGAGACCCAGTACTTC.

The V and J genes are TRBV20-1 and TRBJ2-5, with 8 bases aligning to TRBD1. The germline gives CDR1 DFQATT, CDR2 SNEGSKA (reference sequence). The V gene end was trimmed by 3 bases and the J gene end by 2 bases; junction bases not matched to a gene: 2. This CDR3 has 13 amino acids. CDR3 sequence: CSASRTGQETQYF. For the CDR3, the DNA is TGCAGTGCTAGTAGGACAGGGCAAGAGACCCAGTACTTC.

In the case of this clone: The junction departs from the called germline gene at one end, perhaps through a read error. The rearrangement uses TRBV7-7 and TRBJ2-1; 8 bases map to TRBD2. There are 15 residues in the CDR3. Germline lookup yields CDR1 SSHAT and CDR2 FNYEAQ (reference sequence). This CDR3 is CASSLELAAYNEQFF. The CDR3 DNA reads TGTGCTAGCAGCTTAGAACTAGCGGCCTACAATGAGCAGTTCTTC.

This chain joins TRBV10-1 and TRBJ1-5; TRBD1 matches at 7 bases. Germline CDR1 reads WNHNN; CDR2 reads SYGVQD (reference sequence). V trimming: 6 bases; J trimming: 7 bases; junction bases outside the gene matches: 6. The CDR3 is made up of 13 amino acids. The CDR3 here is CASRAGGRQPQHF. DNA for the CDR3: TGCGCCAGCAGAGCAGGGGGGCGGCAGCCCCAGCATTTT.

The rearrangement links TRBV2 to TRBJ1-5; 8 bases are a match to TRBD1. The CDR3 covers 14 residues. The J segment lost 1 base and the V segment lost 7 bases, leaving 3 bases of the junction unmatched. Germline-derived CDR1 and CDR2 are SNHLY and FYNNEI. The CDR3 sequence: CASNGQGSNQPQHF. The CDR3 coding sequence is TGTGCCAGCAATGGACAGGGAAGCAATCAGCCCCAGCATTTT.

The chain links TRBV29-1 to TRBJ1-1, with TRBD1 as a possible D gene (6 bases). Germline CDR1 and CDR2: SQVTM and ANQGSEA. The CDR3 runs 13 residues. V was clipped by 6 bases and J by 1 base, with 12 bases between them. CDR3 DNA: TGCAGCGTATATTTGACAGGGAACACTGAAGCTTTCTTT. Translated, it gives CSVYLTGNTEAFF. Full variable domain (missing parts from reference TRBV29-1 and TRBJ1-1): SAVISQKPSRDICQRGTSLTIQCQVDSQVTMMFWYRQQPGQSLTLIATANQGSEATYESGFVIDKFPISRPNLTFSTLTVSNMSPEDSSIYLCSVYLTGNTEAFFGQGTRLTVV.

This clone appeared a few times. The chain uses TRBV7-8 and TRBJ1-1, with no clear D. Between the trimmed V and J ends, which lost 5 bases and 2 bases, there was a span of 12 bases. This CDR3 has 14 amino acids. Germline V gives CDR1 SGHVS, CDR2 FQNEAQ. CDR3 loop: CASSPAAGNTEAFF. The CDR3 DNA follows: TGTGCCAGCAGCCCCGCTGCGGGTAACACTGAAGCTTTCTTT.

This chain uses TRBV7-9 with TRBJ1-2, with D possibly being TRBD1 (5 bases). The ends were cut back, 1 base at V and 8 bases at J, with 17 bases in the middle. The CDR3 has 15 residues. Germline V lookup: CDR1 SEHNR, CDR2 FQNEAQ (reference sequence). Written as DNA, the CDR3 is TGTGCCAGCAGCTTAGATACTGGGAACAGGCACGGCTACACCTTC. This gives the protein CASSLDTGNRHGYTF.

The rearrangement joins TRBV4-1 to TRBJ1-1, with D unresolved. There are 15 residues in the CDR3. V was clipped by 0 bases and J by 1 base, with 9 bases between them. Germline assignment: CDR1 MGHRA and CDR2 YSYEKL. The CDR3 region has the DNA TGCGCCAGCAGCCAAGAAGGACTCAGGAACACTGAAGCTTTCTTT. This sequence encodes CASSQEGLRNTEAFF.

V usage is TRBV19 and J usage is TRBJ1-5; no definite D call. The V gene's germline CDR1 is LNHDA and CDR2 SQIVND (reference sequence). V was shortened by 6 bases and J by 5 bases, with 8 bases between the two germline ends. The CDR3 has 12 amino acids. The CDR3: CASSPFYQPQHF. The CDR3 DNA reads TGTGCCAGTAGCCCTTTTTATCAGCCCCAGCATTTT.

This rearrangement joins TRBV9 to TRBJ2-3; D remains unclear. CDR1 is SGDLS and CDR2 is YYNGEE in the germline V gene. Trimming removed 5 bases from V and 0 bases from J, with 7 bases in between. The CDR3 has 13 residues. The CDR3 bases are TGTGCCAGCAGGGTAACTAGCACAGATACGCAGTATTTT. This gives the protein CASRVTSTDTQYF.

The chain has TRBV18 and TRBJ2-5; 7 bases fit TRBD1. Germline assignment: CDR1 KGHSH and CDR2 LQKENI. CDR3 length equals 15 residues. Unmatched junction bases numbered 5, after V lost 4 bases and J lost 0 bases. CDR3 coding DNA: TGTGCCAGCTCACTGACGGGACAGCACCAAGAGACCCAGTACTTC. It codes for CASSLTGQHQETQYF.

The chain uses TRBV6-5 and TRBJ1-5; 7 bases match TRBD1. The V segment lost 10 bases and the J segment 3 bases; nucleotides outside the gene matches: 6. Germline V lookup: CDR1 MNHEY, CDR2 SVGAGI. CDR3 length: 13 amino acids. Written as DNA, the CDR3 is TGTGCCATCGGACAGGTCGACAATCAGCCCCAGCATTTT. Its translation: CAIGQVDNQPQHF.

The chain joins TRBV19 to TRBJ2-1; 8 bases are shared with TRBD2. CDR3 length: 21 amino acids. Germline V gene data show CDR1 as LNHDA and CDR2 as SQIVND (reference sequence). J was trimmed by 0 bases and V by 1 base; bases with no gene match: 17. CDR3 DNA sequence: TGTGCCAGTAGTATAGGGTCCCCGAGTACTAGCGGTCCGAGCTCCTACAATGAGCAGTTCTTC. As protein: CASSIGSPSTSGPSSYNEQFF.

J is TRBJ1-4 and V is TRBV5-1; TRBD1 might be the D (5 bases). The CDR3 spans 15 residues. In germline, CDR1 is SGHRS, CDR2 YFSETQ. With 2 bases removed from V and 10 bases from J, the gap between germline ends came to 18 bases. The CDR3 DNA reads TGCGCCAGCAGCTTCCCCGCGGGCGGGGGTGGAAAACTGTTTTTT. It codes for CASSFPAGGGGKLFF.

The CDR3: CASSLPGFTGYTF. The CDR3 bases are TGTGCCAGCAGCTTGCCGGGGTTTACGGGCTACACCTTC. The rearrangement uses TRBV5-4 and TRBJ1-2; unclear D gene. Germline assignment: CDR1 SGHNT and CDR2 YYREEE (reference sequence). CDR3 size: 13 residues. V was cut by 1 base and J by 8 bases, with 12 bases left in between.

The V and J genes are TRBV6-5 and TRBJ1-2; 7 bases are a match to TRBD1. Germline V gene lookup returns CDR1 MNHEY and CDR2 SVGAGI. V gave up 5 bases and J gave up 4 bases; unmatched junction bases: 4. The CDR3 is made up of 13 amino acids. In DNA form, the CDR3 reads TGTGCCAGCAGTCCGGGACAGACCTATGGCTACACCTTC. It codes for CASSPGQTYGYTF.

The gene calls are TRBV15 and TRBJ1-1; possibly TRBD1 for D (5 bases). This CDR3 has 14 amino acids. Germline CDR1 and CDR2: LNHNV and YYDKDF (reference sequence). Trimming pared 4 bases from V and 1 base from J, leaving 10 bases between. CDR3 sequence: CATSTGTENTEAFF. The CDR3 DNA is TGTGCCACCAGCACCGGGACTGAGAACACTGAAGCTTTCTTT.